These 31 T cell receptor beta chains share one sample of origin, sequenced in a study of blood T cell repertoires in COVID-19. This table comes from immunoSEQ multiplex PCR, and its TCRdb copy is limited to in-frame clones, with some not included. The repertoire holds 180,000 or so clones, approximately 89% seen once, with approximately 8.9% in the top ten. The source material was peripheral blood. These receptors came from a woman aged 60 to 75 with acute or convalescent COVID-19.

The chain is built from TRBV24-1 and TRBJ1-2, with a possible D match to TRBD1 (6 bases). The V gene's germline CDR1 is KGHDR and CDR2 SFDVKD. Trimming removed 3 bases at V and 8 bases at J, with 18 bases between. The CDR3 has 15 amino acids. CDR3 sequence: CATSDPRAAQGGYTF. DNA of the CDR3: TGTGCCACCAGTGATCCCCGTGCGGCACAGGGAGGCTACACCTTC.

This clone was counted between two and nine times. The CDR3: CASSLIGSTQYF. The CDR3 DNA is TGTGCCAGCAGTTTAATTGGTAGCACCCAATACTTC. V and J are TRBV12-3 or TRBV12-4 and TRBJ2-7; D unresolved. V shed 2 bases and J shed 13 bases, with 15 bases lying between them. The CDR3 covers 12 residues.

This sequence joins TRBV27 and TRBJ2-3; weak D call: TRBD2 (7 bases). The CDR3 totals 16 residues. Germline CDR1 is MNHEY and CDR2 is SMNVEV (reference sequence). V was shortened by 10 bases and J by 2 bases, with 22 bases between the two germline ends. The CDR3: CATAGGAGYITDTQYF. The CDR3 coding sequence is TGTGCCACCGCTGGGGGGGCGGGGTATATCACAGATACGCAGTATTTT.

This clone was counted a single time. The chain is built from TRBV7-9 and TRBJ2-7, with a weak D call TRBD2 (6 bases). Per the germline V gene, CDR1 is SEHNR and CDR2 is FQNEAQ (reference sequence). The V and J ends lost 1 base and 13 bases respectively, with 14 bases between them. CDR3 size: 12 residues. The CDR3 DNA is TGTGCCAGCAGCTTAGTTAGAGGAGGGGTCTACTTC. Amino acid sequence: CASSLVRGGVYF.

V usage is TRBV11-2 and J usage is TRBJ2-3, with 11 nucleotides matching TRBD2. The CDR3 runs to 15 residues. V gave up 3 bases and J gave up 8 bases; unmatched junction bases: 7. Germline loops: CDR1 SGHAT, CDR2 FQNNGV. In nucleotides, the CDR3 is TGTGCCAGCAGCTTGCGGACACTAGCGGGAGCTACGCAGTATTTT. Residues: CASSLRTLAGATQYF.

The chain joins TRBV6-1 to TRBJ2-1; 9 bases are shared with TRBD1. Looked up from germline, CDR1 is MNHNS and CDR2 is SASEGT. The CDR3 contains 17 residues. Germline trimming cut 6 bases from V and 6 bases from J; bases unmatched to any gene: 15. CDR3 nucleotides: TGTGCCAGCAGGGAAAGTGCCTTCGCGACAGGGGGCAATGAGCAGTTCTTC. It yields the protein CASRESAFATGGNEQFF.

V is TRBV6-5 and J is TRBJ2-2; no reliable D call. Germline CDR1 reads MNHEY; CDR2 reads SVGAGI. The CDR3 runs 15 residues. V was cut by 2 bases and J by 4 bases, with 11 bases left in between. In DNA form, the CDR3 reads TGTGCCAGCAGTTACGGCTGGGCCGGCACCGGGGAGCTGTTTTTT. It is translated as CASSYGWAGTGELFF.

The rearrangement uses TRBV5-5 and TRBJ1-6; no clear D gene. The CDR3 covers 13 residues. The germline V gene encodes CDR1 SGHKS and CDR2 YYEKEE (reference sequence). The V gene lost 6 bases and the J gene lost 9 bases, with 13 bases spanning the gap. In DNA, the CDR3 is TGTGCCAGCAAATATCAGCTAGGTTCACCCCTCCACTTT. Translating it yields CASKYQLGSPLHF.

The rearrangement uses TRBV7-9 and TRBJ1-3, with D unresolved. This CDR3 comprises 13 residues. CDR1 and CDR2 (germline): SEHNR, FQNEAQ (reference sequence). Trimming stripped 5 bases from V and 6 bases from J, with 11 bases between. The CDR3 DNA reads as TGTGCCAGCAGCCCCGCGATATTAAACACCATATATTTT. Protein: CASSPAILNTIYF.

This rearrangement joins TRBV7-8 to TRBJ2-1; tentatively, D is TRBD1 (5 bases). With 5 bases removed from V and 4 bases from J, the gap between germline ends came to 18 bases. Per the germline V gene, CDR1 is SGHVS and CDR2 is FQNEAQ. CDR3 size: 16 residues. CDR3 DNA: TGTGCCAGCAGCCCTACAGGAGCCCTGGGGTACAATGAGCAGTTCTTC. It specifies CASSPTGALGYNEQFF.

The chain employs TRBV2 and TRBJ1-4; D is uncertain. Germline CDR1 is SNHLY and CDR2 is FYNNEI. This CDR3 region has 14 residues. V was shortened by 4 bases and J by 0 bases, with 6 bases between the two germline ends. The CDR3 reads CASSGAATNEKLFF. In nucleotides, the CDR3 is TGTGCCAGCAGTGGGGCAGCAACTAATGAAAAACTGTTTTTT.

This clone showed up just once. J is TRBJ1-2 and V is TRBV19, with 9 bases aligning to TRBD1. This CDR3 contains 13 residues. V dropped 5 bases and J dropped 8; count of bases not matched to a gene: 6. Germline V gene sequence: CDR1 LNHDA, CDR2 SQIVND (reference sequence). The CDR3 coding sequence is TGTGCCAGTAGTTGGACAGGGGCCGTGGGCTACACCTTC. It encodes CASSWTGAVGYTF.

This chain connects TRBV19 to TRBJ2-1; D is perhaps TRBD1 (6 bases). V was cut by 8 bases and J by 10 bases, with 18 bases left in between. This CDR3 has 13 amino acids. Germline V gene sequence: CDR1 LNHDA, CDR2 SQIVND (reference sequence). The CDR3 region is CASQYQLQGEQFF. DNA of the CDR3: TGTGCCAGTCAATACCAATTACAGGGCGAGCAGTTCTTC.

The chain has TRBV6-5 and TRBJ2-1; weak D call: TRBD2 (5 bases). The CDR3 extends over 13 amino acids. CDR1 MNHEY and CDR2 SVGAGI come from the germline V gene. V dropped 0 bases and J dropped 10 bases, with 10 bases sitting between them. CDR3 nucleotide sequence: TGTGCCAGCAGTTACTCGACCGGAGGCGAGCAGTTCTTC. Its translation is CASSYSTGGEQFF.

The J gene is TRBJ2-7, the V gene TRBV6-1; the D gene is possibly TRBD2 (5 bases). The V end was cut by 2 bases, the J end by 2 bases, with 16 bases between. CDR1 is MNHNS and CDR2 is SASEGT in the germline V gene. The CDR3 loop spans 16 amino acids. CDR3: CASSELLGSYPYEQYV. CDR3 nucleotides: TGTGCCAGCAGTGAACTGTTAGGGAGTTACCCCTACGAGCAGTACGTC.

This chain connects TRBV5-1 to TRBJ1-4, with 8 bases aligning to TRBD1. The J segment lost 8 bases and the V segment lost 6 bases, leaving 12 bases of the junction unmatched. CDR1 is SGHRS and CDR2 is YFSETQ in the germline V gene. This CDR3 is built from 15 residues. The chain's CDR3 is CASTYEDRVREKLFF. The CDR3 DNA reads as TGCGCCAGCACGTATGAGGACAGGGTGCGCGAAAAACTGTTTTTT. Supplemented by reference TRBV5-1 and TRBJ1-4, the full variable domain reads KAGVTQTPRYLIKTRGQQVTLSCSPISGHRSVSWYQQTPGQGLQFLFEYFSETQRNKGNFPGRFSGRQFSNSRSEMNVSTLELGDSALYLCASTYEDRVREKLFFGSGTQLSVL.

This clone occurred once. The gene calls are TRBV2 and TRBJ1-2; D unclear. Trimming pared 6 bases from V and 2 bases from J, leaving 10 bases between. The CDR3 runs 13 residues. Germline CDR1 SNHLY, CDR2 FYNNEI. CDR3 region: CASRLAINYGYTF. CDR3 in DNA: TGTGCCAGCAGGCTGGCCATAAACTATGGCTACACCTTC.

The rearrangement joins TRBV6-4 to TRBJ2-1, with D perhaps TRBD2 (6 bases). V was trimmed by 4 bases and J by 7 bases, leaving 20 bases between them. The germline V gene encodes CDR1 MRHNA and CDR2 SNTAGT. CDR3 length: 16 amino acids. DNA of the CDR3: TGTGCCAGCAGTGTCCGGGACTCCCCCAGCGGGAATGAGCAGTTCTTC. It translates to CASSVRDSPSGNEQFF.

The chain recombines TRBV9 with TRBJ2-3; 9 bases match TRBD1. Germline values: CDR1 SGDLS, CDR2 YYNGEE. The CDR3 runs to 14 residues. The V gene end was trimmed by 3 bases and the J gene end by 4 bases; junction bases not matched to a gene: 3. CDR3 region: CASSAGQGADTQYF. CDR3 in DNA: TGTGCCAGCAGCGCGGGACAGGGAGCAGATACGCAGTATTTT.

V is TRBV27 and J is TRBJ1-1, with D possibly being TRBD1 (6 bases). The CDR3 runs 14 residues. Germline-derived CDR1 and CDR2 are MNHEY and SMNVEV (reference sequence). V shed 6 bases and J shed 5 bases, with 16 bases lying between them. In DNA, the CDR3 is TGTGCCAGCAGGACACAGGGTTCGGCGACTGAAGCTTTCTTT. Translated: CASRTQGSATEAFF.

The chain uses TRBV5-4 and TRBJ2-5; the match to TRBD2 covers 8 bases. V was pared by 6 bases and J by 5 bases, with 12 bases of the junction left unmatched. The CDR3 is 15 amino acids. Germline lookup yields CDR1 SGHNT and CDR2 YYREEE (reference sequence). CDR3 nucleotide sequence: TGTGCCAGCACCATCCGGGGGGGGTTCAAGGAGACCCAGTACTTC. This codes for CASTIRGGFKETQYF.

The chain is built from TRBV7-3 and TRBJ2-3, with TRBD2 matching 9 bases. The CDR3 runs 16 residues. Germline V lookup: CDR1 SGHTA, CDR2 FQGTGA. The V segment lost 4 bases and the J segment 5 bases; nucleotides outside the gene matches: 10. Here the CDR3 DNA reads TGTGCCAGCAGCTGGTCGGCGGGAGGGAACAAAGATACGCAGTATTTT. It encodes CASSWSAGGNKDTQYF.

The CDR3, as DNA: TGTGCCACCAGTGATTTGCAGGGGCGAGCTTTCTTT. It specifies CATSDLQGRAFF. The chain has TRBV24-1 and TRBJ1-1; perhaps TRBD1 as D (6 bases). Per germline, CDR1 KGHDR and CDR2 SFDVKD. V was pared by 0 bases and J by 10 bases, with 8 bases between. The CDR3 runs 12 residues.

The V gene is TRBV18, the J gene TRBJ1-1; TRBD1 is a possible D gene (5 bases). The V gene's germline CDR1 is KGHSH and CDR2 LQKENI. V lost 3 bases and J lost 3, with 11 bases in between. The CDR3 runs to 14 residues. CDR3: CASSPQWGDTEAFF. In DNA form, the CDR3 reads TGTGCCAGCTCACCCCAATGGGGGGACACTGAAGCTTTCTTT.

The rearrangement links TRBV9 to TRBJ2-1; tentative D call: TRBD1 (6 bases). Trimming stripped 4 bases from V and 8 bases from J, with 10 bases between. The germline CDR1 and CDR2 sequences are SGDLS and YYNGEE. This CDR3 is built from 12 residues. DNA of the CDR3: TGTGCCAGCAGCCCTAGGGGGTATGAGCAGTTCTTC. Amino acids: CASSPRGYEQFF.

This chain connects TRBV11-3 to TRBJ1-1; 7 positions agree with TRBD1. After removal of 3 bases from V and 6 bases from J, the junction contained 4 bases not matched to a gene. The CDR3 is made up of 13 amino acids. Looked up from germline, CDR1 is SGHNT and CDR2 is YENEEA. The CDR3 bases are TGTGCCAGCAGCTTGACAGGGACCGCTGAAGCTTTCTTT. Protein sequence: CASSLTGTAEAFF.

V and J are TRBV5-1 and TRBJ2-1; 9 bases are a match to TRBD2. Germline loops: CDR1 SGHRS, CDR2 YFSETQ. The CDR3 loop spans 15 amino acids. Trimming cost V 4 bases and J 0 bases; bases outside gene matches: 2. CDR3 sequence: CASSIAGASYNEQFF. The CDR3 region has the DNA TGCGCCAGCAGCATAGCGGGAGCCTCCTACAATGAGCAGTTCTTC.

The rearrangement joins TRBV3-1 (or the pseudogene TRBV3-2) to TRBJ2-1; maybe TRBD2 (6 bases). CDR3 length: 16 residues. Germline V gene data show CDR1 as LGHDT and CDR2 as YNNKEL (reference sequence). Trimming removed 6 bases from V and 4 bases from J, with 19 bases in between. For the CDR3, the DNA is TGTGCCAGCAGTGCGGGACTCCTCATCTTATACAATGAGCAGTTCTTC. Translation: CASSAGLLILYNEQFF.

This clone was found a few times. The chain is built from TRBV6-5 and TRBJ2-1; 9 positions match TRBD2. The CDR3 runs to 15 residues. V was clipped by 7 bases and J by 9 bases; unmatched bases: 13. CDR1 is MNHEY and CDR2 is SVGAGI in the germline V gene. Here the CDR3 reads CASTPGLAGSGEQFF. In DNA, the CDR3 is TGTGCCAGCACCCCGGGGCTAGCGGGATCGGGTGAGCAGTTCTTC.

The chain recombines TRBV6-5 with TRBJ1-2, with D unclear. CDR3 length equals 12 residues. Germline values: CDR1 MNHEY, CDR2 SVGAGI. V was shortened by 6 bases and J by 8 bases, with 13 bases between the two germline ends. The CDR3 DNA is TGTGCCAGCAGGGGAGGACTCGAAGGCTACACCTTC. This codes for CASRGGLEGYTF.

The gene calls are TRBV6-5 and TRBJ2-7; 8 bases map to TRBD2. Germline CDR1 is MNHEY and CDR2 is SVGAGI. Trimming took 6 bases from V and 4 from J; bases not matched to a gene: 8. This CDR3 contains 14 residues. The CDR3 bases are TGTGCCAGCAGCCGGATAGCGGGACCGTACGAGCAGTACTTC. Translation gives CASSRIAGPYEQYF.